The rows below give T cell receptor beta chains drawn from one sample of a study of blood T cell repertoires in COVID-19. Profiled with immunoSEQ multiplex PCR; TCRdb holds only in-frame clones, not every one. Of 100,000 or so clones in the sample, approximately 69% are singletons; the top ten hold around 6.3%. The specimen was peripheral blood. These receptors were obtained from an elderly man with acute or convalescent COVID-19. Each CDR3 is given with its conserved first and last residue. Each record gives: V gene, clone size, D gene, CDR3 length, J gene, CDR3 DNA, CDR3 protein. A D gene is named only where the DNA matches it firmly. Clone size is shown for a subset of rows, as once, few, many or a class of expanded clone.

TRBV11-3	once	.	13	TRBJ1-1	TGTGCCAGCAGCCCGACAGTTAATACTGAAGCTTTCTTT	CASSPTVNTEAFF
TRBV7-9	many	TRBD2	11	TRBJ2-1	TGTGCCAGCAGGACTAGCGGAGAGCAGTTCTTC	CASRTSGEQFF
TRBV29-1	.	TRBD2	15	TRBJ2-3	TGCAGCGTTGAGAGACTAGCGGGAGACCCAGATACGCAGTATTTT	CSVERLAGDPDTQYF
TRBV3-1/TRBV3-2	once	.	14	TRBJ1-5	TGTGCCAGCAGCCAAGTTGGGCCGGATCAGCCCCAGCATTTT	CASSQVGPDQPQHF
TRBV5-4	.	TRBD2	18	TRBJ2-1	TGTGCCAGCAGCTTTTCCCAGCTTGCGGGAGCTACCTACAATGAGCAGTTCTTC	CASSFSQLAGATYNEQFF
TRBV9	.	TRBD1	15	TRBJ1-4	TGTGCCAGCAGCGTAGGGACAGGAGAGAATGAAAAACTGTTTTTT	CASSVGTGENEKLFF
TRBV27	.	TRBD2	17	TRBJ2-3	TGTGCCAGCAGTTTAAGGGGACTAGCGGTTAGCACAGATACGCAGTATTTT	CASSLRGLAVSTDTQYF
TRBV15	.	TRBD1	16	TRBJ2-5	TGTGCCACCAGCAGAGCACCCTCGACAGGGGTAGAGACCCAGTACTTC	CATSRAPSTGVETQYF
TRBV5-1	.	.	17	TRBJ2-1	TGCGCCAGCAGCCCCTCATCTAGGTTAACCTCCTACAATGAGCAGTTCTTC	CASSPSSRLTSYNEQFF
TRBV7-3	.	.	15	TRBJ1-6	TGTGCCAGCAGCACACAGGGCATGTATAATTCACCCCTCCACTTT	CASSTQGMYNSPLHF
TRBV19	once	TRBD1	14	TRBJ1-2	TGTGCCAGTAACAGCGGGACAGGGAAGGATGGCTACACCTTC	CASNSGTGKDGYTF
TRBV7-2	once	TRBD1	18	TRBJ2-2	TGTGCCAGCAGCCCGAAGGCGATGGGACAGGGAAATACCGGGGAGCTGTTTTTT	CASSPKAMGQGNTGELFF